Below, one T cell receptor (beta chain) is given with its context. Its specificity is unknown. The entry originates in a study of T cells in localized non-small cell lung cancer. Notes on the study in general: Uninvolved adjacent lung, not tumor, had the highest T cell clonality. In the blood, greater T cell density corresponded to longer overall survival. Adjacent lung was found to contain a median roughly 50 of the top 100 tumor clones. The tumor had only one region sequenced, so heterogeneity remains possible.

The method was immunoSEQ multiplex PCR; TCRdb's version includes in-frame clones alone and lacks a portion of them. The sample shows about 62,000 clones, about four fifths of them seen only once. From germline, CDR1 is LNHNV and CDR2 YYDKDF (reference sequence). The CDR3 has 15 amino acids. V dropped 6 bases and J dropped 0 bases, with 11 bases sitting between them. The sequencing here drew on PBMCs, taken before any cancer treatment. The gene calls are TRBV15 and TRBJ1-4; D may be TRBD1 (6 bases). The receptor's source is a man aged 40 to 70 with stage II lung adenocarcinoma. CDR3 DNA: TGTGCCACCAGAGATGGGGGCGCAACTAATGAAAAACTGTTTTTT. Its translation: CATRDGGATNEKLFF. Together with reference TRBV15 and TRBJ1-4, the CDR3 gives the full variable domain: DAMVIQNPRYQVTQFGKPVTLSCSQTLNHNVMYWYQQKSSQAPKLLFHYYDKDFNNEADTPDNFQSRRPNTSFCFLDIRSPGLGDTAMYLCATRDGGATNEKLFFGSGTQLSVL.